The rows below give T cell receptor beta chains drawn from one sample of a study of blood T cell repertoires in COVID-19. Sequencing was performed with immunoSEQ multiplex PCR; in TCRdb, only in-frame clones are kept and a portion is missing. The sample carries about 73,000 clones, 75% to 90% recorded once. The sequenced sample consisted of peripheral blood. The receptors shown here come from an older man with acute or convalescent COVID-19. Each CDR3 is given with its conserved first and last residue. A D gene is named only where the DNA matches it firmly. Not all rows give a size; the values are once, few, many and, for expanded clones, a class.

d_gene | abundance | j_gene | v_gene | CDR3aa | CDR3nt
TRBD1 | . | TRBJ1-2 | TRBV27 | CASSGNFGQGGSYTF | TGTGCCAGCTCAGGAAACTTCGGACAGGGGGGAAGCTACACCTTC
TRBD2 | . | TRBJ2-3 | TRBV5-1 | CASSLGLAGTDTQYF | TGCGCCAGCAGCCTGGGACTAGCGGGCACAGATACGCAGTATTTT
TRBD2 | few | TRBJ2-3 | TRBV18 | CASSPTSGRADTQYF | TGTGCCAGCTCTCCGACTAGCGGGAGGGCAGATACGCAGTATTTT
TRBD1 | . | TRBJ1-2 | TRBV12-3/TRBV12-4 | CASSPTGVYGYTF | TGTGCCAGCAGCCCGACAGGGGTGTATGGCTACACCTTC
. | . | TRBJ1-2 | TRBV6-5 | CASRISSGGGYTF | TGTGCCAGCAGGATATCCAGCGGAGGTGGCTACACCTTC
. | . | TRBJ2-7 | TRBV12-3/TRBV12-4 | CASSLQTIQQYF | TGTGCCAGCAGTCTCCAGACTATACAGCAGTACTTC
. | . | TRBJ1-3 | TRBV5-1 | CASSLERQTGNTIYF | TGCGCCAGCAGCTTGGAGCGCCAAACGGGAAACACCATATATTTT
. | . | TRBJ1-1 | TRBV27 | CASSLVPGNTEAFF | TGTGCCAGCAGTTTAGTCCCAGGGAACACTGAAGCTTTCTTT
. | many | TRBJ1-1 | TRBV4-1 | CASSQEIPGETEAFF | TGCGCCAGCAGCCAAGAAATACCTGGTGAGACTGAAGCTTTCTTT
. | . | TRBJ1-2 | TRBV6-5 | CASRDEGVYGYTF | TGTGCCAGCAGAGACGAGGGGGTCTATGGCTACACCTTC
TRBD2 | . | TRBJ2-3 | TRBV6-1 | CASSEVLAGGADTQYF | TGTGCCAGCAGTGAAGTTCTAGCGGGAGGTGCAGATACGCAGTATTTT
. | . | TRBJ1-5 | TRBV11-2 | CASSPGQSSNQPQHF | TGTGCCAGCAGTCCCGGACAGTCTAGCAATCAGCCCCAGCATTTT
TRBD1 | . | TRBJ1-1 | TRBV9 | CASNNRGRMNTEAFF | TGTGCCAGCAACAACAGGGGAAGGATGAACACTGAAGCTTTCTTT
TRBD1 | few | TRBJ1-2 | TRBV2 | CASSEGQGPWGYTF | TGTGCCAGCAGTGAAGGACAGGGCCCTTGGGGCTACACCTTC
TRBD1 | . | TRBJ1-4 | TRBV6-6 | CASSYPGQGVEKLFF | TGTGCCAGCAGTTACCCGGGACAGGGAGTTGAAAAACTGTTTTTT
TRBD1 | . | TRBJ1-6 | TRBV25-1 | CASRETGTVPNSPLHF | TGTGCCAGCAGAGAGACCGGGACAGTGCCTAATTCACCCCTCCACTTT
TRBD1 | . | TRBJ1-1 | TRBV2 | CASSATGTTEAFF | TGTGCCAGCAGTGCGACAGGGACCACTGAAGCTTTCTTT
. | . | TRBJ2-7 | TRBV6-1 | CASSDRAQDPISYEQYF | TGTGCCAGCAGTGACAGGGCGCAAGACCCAATCTCCTACGAGCAGTACTTC
TRBD1 | . | TRBJ1-5 | TRBV2 | CASSETGVNQPQHF | TGTGCCAGCAGCGAGACAGGGGTCAATCAGCCCCAGCATTTT
TRBD2 | . | TRBJ2-7 | TRBV5-4 | CASSPGLAGGLYEQYF | TGTGCCAGCAGCCCGGGACTAGCGGGGGGCCTCTACGAGCAGTACTTC
TRBD2 | . | TRBJ2-1 | TRBV19 | CASSIELAGGGEQFF | TGTGCCAGTAGTATAGAACTAGCGGGAGGTGGTGAGCAGTTCTTC
TRBD2 | . | TRBJ2-7 | TRBV27 | CASSLAGGGYEQYF | TGTGCCAGCAGTTTAGCGGGGGGGGGCTACGAGCAGTACTTC
. | . | TRBJ2-7 | TRBV3-1/TRBV3-2 | CASSQQGIGEQYF | TGTGCCAGCAGCCAACAGGGGATAGGGGAGCAGTACTTC
. | . | TRBJ1-1 | TRBV30 | CAWSRGTTEAFF | TGTGCCTGGAGTCGCGGGACCACTGAAGCTTTCTTT
. | once | TRBJ1-1 | TRBV25-1 | CASSTWGDTEAFF | TGTGCCAGCTCCACATGGGGGGACACTGAAGCTTTCTTT
TRBD2 | . | TRBJ2-5 | TRBV7-2 | CASSLGLAGVGETQYF | TGTGCCAGCAGCTTAGGCCTAGCGGGAGTAGGAGAGACCCAGTACTTC
TRBD1 | . | TRBJ1-6 | TRBV4-1 | CASSRRQGADSPLHF | TGCGCCAGCAGCCGAAGACAGGGAGCAGATTCACCCCTCCACTTT
TRBD1 | . | TRBJ1-4 | TRBV2 | CASSRYRGGEKLFF | TGTGCCAGCAGTAGGTACAGGGGGGGTGAAAAACTGTTTTTT
TRBD1 | . | TRBJ1-2 | TRBV6-4 | CASSDSGQGTYGYTF | TGTGCCAGCAGTGACTCCGGACAGGGAACCTATGGCTACACCTTC
. | . | TRBJ1-1 | TRBV10-3 | CAISESRGGNTEAFF | TGTGCCATCAGTGAGTCTCGGGGGGGGAACACTGAAGCTTTCTTT
. | once | TRBJ1-1 | TRBV18 | CASSGELNTEAFF | TGTGCCAGCTCTGGTGAGCTTAACACTGAAGCTTTCTTT
. | . | TRBJ1-2 | TRBV12-3/TRBV12-4 | CASSLGGGYTF | TGTGCCAGCAGCCTAGGAGGAGGCTACACCTTC
TRBD2 | . | TRBJ2-1 | TRBV9 | CASSPRGLSGGSYNEQFF | TGTGCCAGCAGCCCCCGGGGACTTAGCGGGGGCTCCTACAATGAGCAGTTCTTC
. | . | TRBJ1-2 | TRBV2 | CASQPTARGYTF | TGTGCCAGCCAACCGACAGCCAGGGGCTACACCTTC
. | . | TRBJ1-3 | TRBV19 | CASSNTFGGFSGNTIYF | TGTGCCAGTAGTAATACGTTTGGGGGCTTCTCTGGAAACACCATATATTTT
. | . | TRBJ2-7 | TRBV11-2 | CASSLGGALWSSYEQYF | TGTGCCAGCAGTCTAGGGGGGGCCTTGTGGAGCTCCTACGAGCAGTACTTC
. | . | TRBJ2-7 | TRBV5-1 | CASSLGPGLGEQYF | TGCGCCAGCAGCTTGGGTCCGGGTCTGGGCGAGCAGTACTTC
TRBD1 | . | TRBJ1-3 | TRBV7-9 | CASSLGLTGTGNFGNTIYF | TGTGCCAGCAGCTTAGGGCTTACCGGGACAGGGAACTTCGGAAACACCATATATTTT
. | . | TRBJ2-5 | TRBV12-5 | CASAPSGGPETQYF | TGTGCTAGTGCCCCCTCCGGGGGGCCCGAGACCCAGTACTTC
TRBD2 | . | TRBJ2-1 | TRBV18 | CASSPRAGVGHNEQFF | TGTGCCAGCTCACCAAGAGCGGGAGTAGGCCACAATGAGCAGTTCTTC
. | few | TRBJ1-5 | TRBV2 | CAGGRVRNQPQHF | TGTGCAGGGGGGAGGGTTCGCAATCAGCCCCAGCATTTT
TRBD2 | . | TRBJ2-2 | TRBV20-1 | CSASTPSGATGELFF | TGCAGTGCTAGTACCCCCAGCGGGGCGACCGGGGAGCTGTTTTTT
TRBD2 | . | TRBJ2-2 | TRBV7-2 | CASSLGAGGPWELFF | TGTGCCAGCAGCTTAGGAGCGGGGGGGCCATGGGAGCTGTTTTTT
. | . | TRBJ2-1 | TRBV21-1 | CASRRPGTGVLNNEQFF | TGTGCCAGCAGACGTCCCGGGACAGGGGTCCTTAACAATGAGCAGTTCTTC
. | . | TRBJ2-3 | TRBV18 | CASSSLSTDTQYF | TGTGCCAGCTCATCTTTATCCACAGATACGCAGTATTTT
TRBD2 | . | TRBJ2-1 | TRBV28 | CASSWKRGSNEQFF | TGTGCCAGCAGTTGGAAGCGGGGGTCCAATGAGCAGTTCTTC
TRBD1 | . | TRBJ2-7 | TRBV30 | CAWNRGGFEQYF | TGTGCCTGGAACAGGGGCGGGTTCGAGCAGTACTTC
. | few | TRBJ2-7 | TRBV7-9 | CASSRFSYEQYF | TGTGCCAGCAGCCGGTTCTCCTACGAGCAGTACTTC